Given below is one T cell receptor beta chain in context. What it recognizes is unknown. Between the trimmed V and J ends, which lost 4 bases and 5 bases, there was a span of 12 bases. The CDR3 spans 13 residues. Germline CDR1 and CDR2: MGHRA and YSYEKL. This specimen comes from a study of shared clonotypes between healthy human individuals. Study as a whole: The plates for each donor numbered three CD4 naive, three CD4 memory, two CD8 naive and one CD8 memory.

Findings and limits, study-wide: Among donors, the sharing of clonotypes was expected to be influenced by sequencing depth.

Produced via immunoSEQ multiplex PCR; TCRdb's table is partial and in-frame only. The table includes about 690,000 clones, less than 95% detected once. The gene calls are TRBV4-1 and TRBJ2-7; D is ambiguous. The sequence came from a man younger than 35 in good health. Some clones in this sample may be carry-over from other donors' samples. Material: memory CD8+ T cells from PBMCs. Subset reported: CD45RO+ cells pooled with CCR7-negative TemRA cells. CDR3 sequence (DNA): TGCGCCAGCAGCCCCCCAGGTAGTGACGAGCAGTACTTC. Protein sequence: CASSPPGSDEQYF.